Sequencing of this TCR beta chain was carried out in a study of OX40 agonist ivuxolimab in advanced cancers. Study at large: Dose-escalation subjects each had hepatocellular carcinoma, melanoma, renal cell or head and neck cancer.

Germline-derived CDR1 and CDR2 are SGHDT and YYEEEE. This CDR3 spans 13 amino acids. J gave up 7 bases and V 5 bases, and 8 bases lay outside the gene matches. Autoimmune disease history or systemic immunosuppression excluded patients. This clone was recorded at least ten times. Only in-frame clones appear in the TCRdb table, and some are missing; sequencing was by immunoSEQ multiplex PCR. The sample has around 71,000 clones; approximately 90% are singletons. Sequencing used CD4+ or CD8+ T cells sorted from blood, obtained in a trial of the OX40 agonist ivuxolimab. The V call is TRBV5-6, the J call TRBJ1-2; 7 bases line up with TRBD1. The clonotype comes from an adult with an advanced solid tumor such as melanoma, head and neck, liver or kidney cancer. CDR3 residues: CASSRGRGIGYTF. For the CDR3, the DNA is TGTGCCAGCAGTCGGGGCAGGGGGATTGGCTACACCTTC.